Below are 14 T cell receptor beta chains sequenced from a single sample in a study of CD8 T cells in Susac syndrome. Reverse transcription of about 0.5 to 1 ug RNA was carried out with random hexamers. TCRdb reprocessed the immunoSEQ multiplex PCR reads via MiXCR and lists one record per CDR3 protein. The sample gives roughly 100,000 distinct CDR3 sequences, approximately 93% of which show up once; approximately 0.41% is in the top ten. Sequencing was performed on CD8+ T cells from PBMCs. The source of these receptors is a human donor with Susac syndrome.

This chain joins TRBV14 and TRBJ2-5; 8 positions match TRBD2. This CDR3 is built from 16 residues. Germline trimming cut 2 bases from V and 1 base from J; bases unmatched to any gene: 6. The germline V gene has CDR1 SGHDN and CDR2 FVKESK. Written as DNA, the CDR3 is TGTGCCAGCAGCCAAAGCTTTAGCGGGGCCCAAGAGACCCAGTACTTC. This encodes CASSQSFSGAQETQYF.

This rearrangement joins TRBV2 to TRBJ2-7; no firm D call. CDR1 and CDR2 (germline): SNHLY, FYNNEI. V lost 7 bases to trimming and J lost 5 bases, with 6 bases between them. The length of the CDR3 is 10 residues. Here the CDR3 reads CASIGNEQYF. CDR3 coding DNA: TGTGCCAGCATAGGGAACGAGCAGTACTTC.

This clonotype was seen just once. This sequence joins TRBV5-1 and TRBJ2-1; TRBD2 might be the D (5 bases). CDR1 and CDR2 from the germline V gene are SGHRS and YFSETQ. The germline V and J ends were trimmed by 0 bases and 6 bases, with 7 bases remaining between them. The CDR3 covers 13 residues. CDR3 region: CASSLGTPNEQFF. The CDR3 nucleotides read TGCGCCAGCAGCTTGGGGACTCCCAATGAGCAGTTCTTC.

CDR3 sequence (DNA): TGTGCCAGCAGTCCTCATTCGGACACTGAAGCTTTCTTT. This sequence encodes CASSPHSDTEAFF. The chain employs TRBV12-3 or TRBV12-4 and TRBJ1-1; D gene ambiguous. Trimming stripped 5 bases from V and 3 bases from J, with 10 bases between. This CDR3 has 13 residues.

The J gene is TRBJ2-7, the V gene TRBV13; 8 bases fit TRBD2. Losses at the gene ends were 3 bases for V and 1 base for J; bases not matched to a gene: 5. This CDR3 region has 15 residues. Germline lookup yields CDR1 PRHDT and CDR2 FYEKMQ (reference sequence). The DNA for the CDR3 is TGTGCCAGCAGCTTTCGAACTAGCGGTTCCTACGAGCAGTACTTC. This sequence encodes CASSFRTSGSYEQYF.

The table lists this clonotype with a few counts. This rearrangement joins TRBV20-1 to TRBJ2-6, with TRBD1 as a possible D gene (6 bases). This CDR3 comprises 15 residues. Germline assignment: CDR1 DFQATT and CDR2 SNEGSKA (reference sequence). V shed 6 bases and J shed 0 bases, with 12 bases lying between them. CDR3 in amino acids: CSAADSFSGANVLTF. As DNA, the CDR3 is TGCAGTGCAGCGGACAGTTTCTCTGGGGCCAACGTCCTGACTTTC.

This clonotype was detected only once. CDR3 protein: CASSTPGQGGTTEAFF. CDR3 bases: TGTGCCAGCAGTACCCCGGGACAGGGGGGAACCACTGAAGCTTTCTTT. The chain recombines TRBV7-9 with TRBJ1-1, with 11 bases that match TRBD1. Trimming took 6 bases from V and 4 from J; bases not matched to a gene: 10. CDR1 is SEHNR, CDR2 FQNEAQ, per germline (reference sequence). CDR3 length equals 16 residues.

The V call is TRBV20-1, the J call TRBJ1-2, with a possible D match to TRBD1 (5 bases). CDR3 length: 16 amino acids. V lost 6 bases and J 0 bases, leaving 20 bases between the germline ends. Germline-derived CDR1 and CDR2 are DFQATT and SNEGSKA (reference sequence). CDR3 nucleotide sequence: TGCAGTGCCCCAGGGAGAGAGGGGTTAGCTAACTATGGCTACACCTTC. This gives the protein CSAPGREGLANYGYTF.

CDR3 bases: TGTGCCAGCAGCGTGGCGACAGACAACTATGGCTACACCTTC. Translation gives CASSVATDNYGYTF. V gene TRBV9 combines with J gene TRBJ1-2; weak D call: TRBD1 (5 bases). Trimming stripped 2 bases from V and 2 bases from J, with 10 bases between. CDR3 size: 14 residues. Germline-derived CDR1 and CDR2 are SGDLS and YYNGEE.

The rearrangement links TRBV11-3 to TRBJ1-4; D possibly corresponds to TRBD1 (5 bases). V lost 7 bases and J lost 11, with 14 bases in between. The V gene's germline CDR1 is SGHNT and CDR2 YENEEA. The CDR3 totals 12 residues. The CDR3 DNA follows: TGTGCCAGCACTCCCGGCGGGGGGAAACTGTTTTTT. This translates into CASTPGGGKLFF.

The chain's CDR3 is CASSLELADEQYF. DNA for the CDR3: TGCGCCAGCAGCTTGGAGTTGGCAGACGAGCAGTACTTC. V is TRBV5-1 and J is TRBJ2-7, with D uncertain. CDR1 is SGHRS, CDR2 YFSETQ, per germline. This CDR3 is 13 amino acids long. V was clipped by 0 bases and J by 5 bases, with 9 bases between them.

This chain joins TRBV13 and TRBJ2-1, with 10 bases matching TRBD2. The V and J ends lost 5 bases and 8 bases, in that order; junction bases with no gene match: 9. CDR1 and CDR2 (germline): PRHDT, FYEKMQ (reference sequence). The CDR3 length is 15 residues. The CDR3 spells CASSRRGLATDEQFF. The CDR3 DNA follows: TGTGCCAGCAGCCGCCGGGGACTAGCGACCGATGAGCAGTTCTTC. The full variable domain, with the rest looked up from reference TRBV13 and TRBJ2-1, is AAGVIQSPRHLIKEKRETATLKCYPIPRHDTVYWYQQGPGQDPQFLISFYEKMQSDKGSIPDRFSAQQFSDYHSELNMSSLELGDSALYFCASSRRGLATDEQFFGPGTRLTVL.

The chain couples TRBV5-6 to TRBJ1-1; no definite D call. The V gene lost 4 bases and the J gene lost 3 bases, with 10 bases spanning the gap. This CDR3 is built from 13 residues. CDR1 and CDR2 from the germline V gene are SGHDT and YYEEEE. The CDR3 coding sequence is TGTGCCAGCAGCGCCCTTTTTGACACTGAAGCTTTCTTT. Translation: CASSALFDTEAFF.

The genes are TRBV29-1 and TRBJ2-5; the D gene is possibly TRBD1 (5 bases). V lost 7 bases and J lost 5, with 17 bases in between. The CDR3 runs 13 residues. CDR1 and CDR2 (germline): SQVTM, ANQGSEA. Written as DNA, the CDR3 is TGCAGCGACCAGGGTCCTCTCCGGGAGACCCAGTACTTC. As protein: CSDQGPLRETQYF.